This TCR beta chain stems from a study of blood T cell repertoires in COVID-19. V was pared by 0 bases and J by 7 bases, with 13 bases between. CDR3 length: 15 residues. Per germline, CDR1 MGHRA and CDR2 YSYEKL. At least ten counts were recorded for this clone. This sample includes further DNA sequences coding for the same CDR3. As handled by the study authors: Amplification of reference gene primers provided the estimated nucleated cell counts. Only in-frame clones appear in the TCRdb table, and some are missing; sequencing was by immunoSEQ multiplex PCR. The V and J calls and clone size were taken over from that table, and D and trimming were inferred from the DNA. The sample holds about 180,000 clones; roughly 81% are singletons and the top ten take about 11%.

This chain links TRBV4-1 with TRBJ1-5, with no clear D. The specimen sequenced was peripheral blood. The sequence was obtained from a woman aged 80 or over with COVID-19, enrolled during active disease. The CDR3 loop is CASSQDGDSRQPQHF. CDR3 bases: TGCGCCAGCAGCCAAGACGGCGATTCCAGGCAGCCCCAGCATTTT.